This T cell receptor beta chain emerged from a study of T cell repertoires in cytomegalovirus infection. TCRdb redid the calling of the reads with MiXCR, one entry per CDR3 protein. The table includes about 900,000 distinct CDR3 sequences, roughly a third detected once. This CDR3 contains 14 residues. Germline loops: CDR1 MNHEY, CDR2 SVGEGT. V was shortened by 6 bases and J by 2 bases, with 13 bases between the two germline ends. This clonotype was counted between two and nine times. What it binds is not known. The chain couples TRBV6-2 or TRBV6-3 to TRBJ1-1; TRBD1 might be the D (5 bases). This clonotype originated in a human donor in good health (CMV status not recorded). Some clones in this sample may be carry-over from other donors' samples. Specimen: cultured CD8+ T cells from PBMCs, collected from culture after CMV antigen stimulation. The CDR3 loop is CASREAGGNTEAFF. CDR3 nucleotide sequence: TGTGCCAGCAGGGAGGCTGGGGGTAACACTGAAGCTTTCTTT.